This T cell receptor beta chain was sequenced in a study of blood T cell repertoires in COVID-19. Whole-study context: Samples of COVID-19 (acute and convalescent) were obtained from the United States, Italy and Spain.

In the study's own analysis: Counts of nucleated cells, estimated from reference gene primer amplification, were obtained. Using immunoSEQ multiplex PCR, the repertoire was profiled, and TCRdb retains in-frame clones only, with some absent. D and trimming come from the DNA, and the V and J calls and clone size come from that table. The profile shows 89,000 or so clones, approximately 81% of them singletons. This clone has only a few counts. V dropped 2 bases and J dropped 5 bases, with 13 bases sitting between them. Germline values: CDR1 SEHNR, CDR2 FQNEAQ (reference sequence). The CDR3 sequence is 14 residues long.

This TCR was sampled from a man aged 80 or over with acute or convalescent COVID-19. Sequencing input: peripheral blood. This chain uses TRBV7-9 with TRBJ2-7; maybe TRBD2 (5 bases). CDR3 bases: TGTGCCAGCAGCTTACGAGGAGGTAAAGACGAGCAGTACTTC. It is translated as CASSLRGGKDEQYF.